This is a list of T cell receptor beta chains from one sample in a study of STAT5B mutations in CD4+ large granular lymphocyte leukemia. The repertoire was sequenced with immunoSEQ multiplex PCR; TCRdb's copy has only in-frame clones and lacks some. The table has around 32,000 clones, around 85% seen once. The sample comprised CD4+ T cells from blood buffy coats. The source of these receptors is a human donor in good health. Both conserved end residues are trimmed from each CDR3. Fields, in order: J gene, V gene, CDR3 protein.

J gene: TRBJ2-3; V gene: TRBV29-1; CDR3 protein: SVQEASTDTQY
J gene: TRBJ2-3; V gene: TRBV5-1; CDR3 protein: ASSLVGDSTDTQY
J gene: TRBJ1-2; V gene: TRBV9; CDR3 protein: ASSPQEGWAAEVDGYT
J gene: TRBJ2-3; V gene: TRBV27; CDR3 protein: ASSSPGLYLEDTQY
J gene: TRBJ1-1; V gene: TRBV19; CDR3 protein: ASSMGRGLGMNTEAF
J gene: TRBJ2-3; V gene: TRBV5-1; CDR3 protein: ASSQGLSGDTQY
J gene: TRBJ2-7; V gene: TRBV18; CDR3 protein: ASSPLLGSYEQY
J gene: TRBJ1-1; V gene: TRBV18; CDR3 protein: ASSPTGEFNTEAF
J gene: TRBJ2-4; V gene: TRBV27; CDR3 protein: ASSLSGRGLAKNIQY
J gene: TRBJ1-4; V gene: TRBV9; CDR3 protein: ASSVETGSNEKLF
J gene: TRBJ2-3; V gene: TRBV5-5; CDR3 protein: ASSWVRGDLDTQY
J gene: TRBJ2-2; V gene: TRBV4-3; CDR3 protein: ASSQAGGAGGELF
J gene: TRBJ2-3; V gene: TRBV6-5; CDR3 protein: ASSFGGLTDTQY
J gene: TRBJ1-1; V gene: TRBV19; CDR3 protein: ASSPGQGKAF
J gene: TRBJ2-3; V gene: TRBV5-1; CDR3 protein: ASSSGGRLSRVDTQY
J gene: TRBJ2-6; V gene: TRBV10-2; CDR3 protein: ASSDPGLALSGANVLT
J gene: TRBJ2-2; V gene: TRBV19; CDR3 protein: ASRKMGLAGAVNTGELF
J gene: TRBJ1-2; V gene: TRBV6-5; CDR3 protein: ASSYSRGVYGYT
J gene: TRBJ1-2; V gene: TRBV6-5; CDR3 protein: ASSYGGHFNYGYT
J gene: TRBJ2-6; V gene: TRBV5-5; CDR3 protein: ASSRTGDGANVLT
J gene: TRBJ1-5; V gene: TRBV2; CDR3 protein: ASSSDGNSNQPQH
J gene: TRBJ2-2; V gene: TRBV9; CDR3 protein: ASSVEDYRTGELF
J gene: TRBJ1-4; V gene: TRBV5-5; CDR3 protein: ASMSRAGTGVNEKLF
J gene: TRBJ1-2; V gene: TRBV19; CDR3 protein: ASSIAAGERYGYT
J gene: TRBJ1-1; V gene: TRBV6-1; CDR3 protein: ASSERAGTEAF
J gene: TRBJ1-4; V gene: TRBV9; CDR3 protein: ASSEGLSNEKLF
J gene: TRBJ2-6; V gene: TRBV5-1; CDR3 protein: ASSTSGANVLT
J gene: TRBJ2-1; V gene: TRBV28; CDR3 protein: ASSQTGDHNEQF
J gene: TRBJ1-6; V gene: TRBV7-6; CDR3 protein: ASSETTSGSPLH
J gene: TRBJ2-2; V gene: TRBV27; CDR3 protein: ASSLSAPFTVLNTGELF
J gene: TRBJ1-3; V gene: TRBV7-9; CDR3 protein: ALGVSGNTIY
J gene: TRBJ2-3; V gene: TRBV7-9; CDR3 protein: ASSLLRGGPTDTQY
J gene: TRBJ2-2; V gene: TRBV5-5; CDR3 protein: ASSLGQGINTGELF
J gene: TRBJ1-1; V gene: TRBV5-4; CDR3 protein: ASSLRENTEAF
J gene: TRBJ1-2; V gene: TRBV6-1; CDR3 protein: ASSEGTRSGYGYT
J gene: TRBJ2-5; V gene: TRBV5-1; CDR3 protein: ASSLGLLRDREETQY
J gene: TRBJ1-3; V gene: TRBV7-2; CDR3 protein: ASSPQTGGGNTIY
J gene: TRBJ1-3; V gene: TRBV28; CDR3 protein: ASSTPPGQGKVNTIY
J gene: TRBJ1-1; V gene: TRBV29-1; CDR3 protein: SVGTPAEAF
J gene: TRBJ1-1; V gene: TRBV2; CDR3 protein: ASSEAWGDTEAF
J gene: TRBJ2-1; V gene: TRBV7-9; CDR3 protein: ASSPPRSGGNEQF
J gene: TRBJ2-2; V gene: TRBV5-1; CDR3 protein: ASSLGNTGELF
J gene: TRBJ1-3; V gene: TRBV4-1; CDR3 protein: ASSQDFGNTIY
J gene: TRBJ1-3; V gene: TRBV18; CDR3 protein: ASSPPARNTIY
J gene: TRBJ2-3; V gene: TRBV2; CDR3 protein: ASSLDRGSSDTQY
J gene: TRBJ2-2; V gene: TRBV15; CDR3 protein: ATRSGRRATGELF
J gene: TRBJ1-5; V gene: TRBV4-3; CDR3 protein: ASSQEQGQPQH
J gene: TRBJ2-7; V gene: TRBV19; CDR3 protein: ASSPGLAAYEQY
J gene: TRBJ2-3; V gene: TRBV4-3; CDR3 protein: ASSQGPVGTDTQY
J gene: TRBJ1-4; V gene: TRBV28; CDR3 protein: ASSPPGTVNEKLF
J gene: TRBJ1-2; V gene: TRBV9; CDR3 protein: ASSPQQGFGYT
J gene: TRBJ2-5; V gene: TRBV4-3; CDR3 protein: ASSQGLAGAQETQY
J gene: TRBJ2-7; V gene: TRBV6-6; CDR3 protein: ASRRGTAYEQY
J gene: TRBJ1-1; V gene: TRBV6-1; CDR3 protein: ASSHGTVEAF
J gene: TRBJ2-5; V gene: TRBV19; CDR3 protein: ASSPPRSSDDSRPQY
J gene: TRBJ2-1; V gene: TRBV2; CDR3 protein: ASRGGVNNEQF
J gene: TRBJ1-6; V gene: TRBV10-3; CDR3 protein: AISDGGAGSPLH
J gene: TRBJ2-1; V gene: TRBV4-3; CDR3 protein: ASSQTRAGGDKF
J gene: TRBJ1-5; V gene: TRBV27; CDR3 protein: ASSLIWQGDNQPQH
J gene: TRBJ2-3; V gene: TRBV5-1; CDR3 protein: ASSYRLAGGGDTQY